The entry below describes one T cell receptor beta chain. The antigen this receptor binds is unknown. No per-base quality is available; no much larger clone lies one base away. The library came from the immunoSEQ multiplex PCR assay. TCRdb re-hosts the immuneACCESS table, in-frame sequences only. Its copies lack some clones; in the studies checked, an unresolved V gene accounts for under half of them, and the cause for the rest is not known. Within this sample are about 110,000 clones, with more than 70% of them counted one time only. The ten largest clones take up 2.4% of the sample. The study evaluated CTLA-4 blockade (ipilimumab) given together with focal radiation therapy in patients who had chemo-refractory metastatic non-small-cell lung cancer. The data belong to a study of radiotherapy plus CTLA-4 blockade in lung cancer (dated by TCRdb to 2016 to 2018). Study-wide context: Objective responses were observed in roughly a sixth of enrolled patients, and disease control was achieved in approximately 32%. Paper-wide results and their limitations: Early dynamic changes in blood T cell clones, together with increased serum interferon-beta after radiation, were reported as the strongest predictors of response. After treatment with radiotherapy and ipilimumab, TCR clones that originated in tumors expanded in peripheral blood.

V loses 0 bases of germline sequence and J loses 0 bases, and the interval between the two ends is 3 bases. From its cysteine to its phenylalanine, the CDR3 spans 15 amino acids. The retained sequence is limited to the CDR3, 45 bases, with the frame set at the first base. The germline V gene gives CDR1 as ENHRY and CDR2 as SYGVKD. Recombination connected TRBV10-3 to TRBJ2-6, with the identity of the D gene unclear. This sequence was found in a human donor with non-small cell lung cancer that progressed on radiotherapy plus ipilimumab. Some clones in this sample may be carry-over from other donors' samples. Source: peripheral blood, taken from a patient treated with radiotherapy plus ipilimumab. In nucleotides, the sequence is TGTGCCATCAGTGAGTCCGACTCTGGGGCCAACGTCCTGACTTTC. It specifies CAISESDSGANVLTF.